Shown below are 12 T cell receptor beta chains from a single sample sequenced in a study of cytomegalovirus exposure and HLA in healthy donors. The PCR had 60 Vbeta and 13 Jbeta primers. TCRdb's copy holds only in-frame clones and misses some; the assay was immunoSEQ multiplex PCR. Recorded for this sample: about 91,000 clones. Sequencing input: PBMCs. These TCRs come from a woman aged 25 to 45 in good health and CMV-seronegative.

The rearrangement uses TRBV6-6 and TRBJ1-2; 8 nucleotides align to TRBD1. CDR3 length: 15 amino acids. Germline CDR1 reads MNHNY; CDR2 reads SVGAGI (reference sequence). The V gene end was trimmed by 4 bases and the J gene end by 4 bases; junction bases not matched to a gene: 8. The CDR3 DNA reads TGTGCCAGCAGTTTCAATCAGGGGGCGGGCTATGGCTACACCTTC. Protein product: CASSFNQGAGYGYTF.

This chain connects TRBV2 to TRBJ2-3; D unresolved. Germline V gene data show CDR1 as SNHLY and CDR2 as FYNNEI. V was trimmed by 6 bases and J by 4 bases, leaving 8 bases between them. CDR3 length equals 12 residues. The CDR3 nucleotides read TGTGCCAGCAGACCCGACTCAGATACGCAGTATTTT. Amino acids: CASRPDSDTQYF.

The chain carries TRBV7-9 and TRBJ2-3; 9 bases align to TRBD1. V was pared by 5 bases and J by 3 bases, with 6 bases of the junction left unmatched. CDR3 length equals 15 residues. Germline V CDR1 and CDR2: SEHNR, FQNEAQ (reference sequence). CDR3 sequence (DNA): TGTGCCAGCAGCCATACAGGGGGCAGGACAGATACGCAGTATTTT. Its protein is CASSHTGGRTDTQYF. The whole variable domain, filled in from reference TRBV7-9 and TRBJ2-3, reads DTGVSQNPRHKITKRGQNVTFRCDPISEHNRLYWYRQTLGQGPEFLTYFQNEAQLEKSRLLSDRFSAERPKGSFSTLEIQRTEQGDSAMYLCASSHTGGRTDTQYFGPGTRLTVL.

This chain links TRBV19 with TRBJ2-1; 12 nucleotides align to TRBD2. CDR1 and CDR2 from the germline V gene are LNHDA and SQIVND (reference sequence). CDR3 size: 17 residues. The trim removed 5 bases at V and 6 bases at J, leaving 11 bases unmatched. The DNA of the CDR3 is TGTGCCAGTAGTCCCCGACTAGCGGGGGATATCATCAATGAGCAGTTCTTC. Protein: CASSPRLAGDIINEQFF. Variable domain in full (rest from reference TRBV19 and TRBJ2-1): DGGITQSPKYLFRKEGQNVTLSCEQNLNHDAMYWYRQDPGQGLRLIYYSQIVNDFQKGDIAEGYSVSREKKESFPLTVTSAQKNPTAFYLCASSPRLAGDIINEQFFGPGTRLTVL.

This chain links TRBV6-5 with TRBJ1-1; the D gene is possibly TRBD1 (5 bases). V lost 2 bases and J 4 bases, leaving 8 bases between the germline ends. The germline gives CDR1 MNHEY, CDR2 SVGAGI. The CDR3 has 13 amino acids. The CDR3 DNA reads as TGTGCCAGCAGTTACAGGGGTTCCACTGAAGCTTTCTTT. Encoded protein: CASSYRGSTEAFF.

V and J are TRBV29-1 and TRBJ2-5, with D possibly TRBD1 on 6 matching bases. The CDR3 has 11 amino acids. The germline CDR1 and CDR2 sequences are SQVTM and ANQGSEA. The V end lost 6 bases, the J end lost 2 bases, and 7 bases lay between the germline ends. In nucleotides, the CDR3 is TGCAGCGTAGACAGGCAAGAGACCCAGTACTTC. As protein: CSVDRQETQYF.

The chain carries TRBV6-5 and TRBJ2-5; D possibly corresponds to TRBD1 (6 bases). In germline, CDR1 is MNHEY, CDR2 SVGAGI. V was trimmed by 2 bases and J by 4 bases, leaving 14 bases between them. This CDR3 has 15 residues. CDR3 amino acids: CASSYDQGRVETQYF. In DNA, the CDR3 is TGTGCCAGCAGTTACGATCAGGGGCGGGTAGAGACCCAGTACTTC.

V and J are TRBV28 and TRBJ1-2; possibly TRBD1 for D (5 bases). Germline V gene sequence: CDR1 MDHEN, CDR2 SYDVKM. The CDR3 has 13 amino acids. V gave up 6 bases and J gave up 10 bases, with 18 bases separating them. The CDR3: CASRRGGASDYTF. The DNA of the CDR3 is TGTGCCAGCAGACGGGGGGGTGCGAGCGACTACACCTTC.

The gene calls are TRBV27 and TRBJ1-1; D may be TRBD1 (5 bases). The V gene's germline CDR1 is MNHEY and CDR2 SMNVEV (reference sequence). This CDR3 is built from 14 residues. V was pared by 7 bases and J by 4 bases, with 16 bases between. In DNA, the CDR3 is TGTGCCAGCATCCCCGGAGGGGCGAGCACTGAAGCTTTCTTT. It translates to CASIPGGASTEAFF.

J is TRBJ2-2 and V is TRBV5-1, with 9 bases that match TRBD2. The CDR3 totals 16 residues. J lost 2 bases, V lost 4 bases, and 6 bases had no gene match. The germline V gene has CDR1 SGHRS and CDR2 YFSETQ. The CDR3 DNA sequence: TGCGCCAGCAGCCTTATAGCGGGAGACAACACCGGGGAGCTGTTTTTT. It yields the protein CASSLIAGDNTGELFF. The whole variable domain, remainder taken from reference TRBV5-1 and TRBJ2-2, is KAGVTQTPRYLIKTRGQQVTLSCSPISGHRSVSWYQQTPGQGLQFLFEYFSETQRNKGNFPGRFSGRQFSNSRSEMNVSTLELGDSALYLCASSLIAGDNTGELFFGEGSRLTVL.

The genes are TRBV7-9 and TRBJ1-6; 7 nucleotides match TRBD1. This CDR3 is 14 amino acids long. Trimming at V came to 5 bases and at J to 10 bases, leaving 8 bases not matched to a gene. The germline V gene encodes CDR1 SEHNR and CDR2 FQNEAQ (reference sequence). The DNA of the CDR3 is TGTGCCAGCAGCCCTCGACAGGGAGAGTCACCCCTCCACTTT. Its protein product is CASSPRQGESPLHF.

The CDR3 DNA follows: TGTGCCAGCAGTTCGGCCGACCCAGGGGAGGGAACAGATACGCAGTATTTT. This encodes CASSSADPGEGTDTQYF. J is TRBJ2-3 and V is TRBV28; maybe TRBD2 (7 bases). Germline V gene data show CDR1 as MDHEN and CDR2 as SYDVKM. The V gene lost 4 bases and the J gene lost 3 bases, with 20 bases spanning the gap. CDR3 length: 17 residues.